Sequencing of this T cell receptor (beta chain) was carried out in a study of PD-L1 blockade in urothelial cancer. Overall study context: Bladder-origin urothelial cancer in males described twenty-five of the 29 patients.

This table comes from immunoSEQ multiplex PCR, and its TCRdb copy is limited to in-frame clones, with some not included. The sample gives approximately 70,000 clones, approximately 88% of which show up once; 3% to 4% is in the top ten. This CDR3 is 18 amino acids long. Germline loops: CDR1 KGHSH, CDR2 LQKENI. J was trimmed by 0 bases and V by 3 bases; bases with no gene match: 10. Study-level points and caveats: Durable benefit was linked to greater 3-week expansion of tumor-associated blood clones.

In the case of this clone: Antigen specificity is unknown.

The chain is built from TRBV18 and TRBJ1-1, with 10 bases fitting TRBD1. The source material was PBMCs, sampled around atezolizumab (anti-PD-L1) treatment. The sequence was obtained from a man in his fifties or sixties with urothelial cancer. This CDR3 is CASSPPNRDRGLNTEAFF. CDR3 bases: TGTGCCAGCTCACCCCCCAACCGGGACAGGGGATTGAACACTGAAGCTTTCTTT.